Listed here are 25 T cell receptor beta chains from one sample, sequenced in a study of blood T cell repertoires in COVID-19. TCRdb's table, derived via immunoSEQ multiplex PCR, lists solely in-frame clones and lacks some. The sample comprises 100,000 to 150,000 clones, around 80% of which are singletons, and 3.5% to 4% rests with the top ten. The sequenced material came from peripheral blood. Source of these receptors: a woman between 50 and 59 years old with acute or convalescent COVID-19.

J is TRBJ1-2 and V is TRBV27, with 9 bases fitting TRBD1. The germline CDR1 and CDR2 sequences are MNHEY and SMNVEV (reference sequence). Trimming took 5 bases from V and 3 from J; bases not matched to a gene: 7. The CDR3 contains 15 residues. As DNA, the CDR3 is TGTGCCAGCAGTCCCTCCGGACAGGGGTACTATGGCTACACCTTC. Translated: CASSPSGQGYYGYTF.

The chain carries TRBV5-1 and TRBJ2-5; no definite D call. Germline loops: CDR1 SGHRS, CDR2 YFSETQ. This CDR3 is 15 amino acids long. Between the trimmed V and J ends, which lost 0 bases and 1 base, there was a span of 10 bases. The CDR3 region has the DNA TGCGCCAGCAGCTTGGCCGCCCACAGCCAAGAGACCCAGTACTTC. This sequence encodes CASSLAAHSQETQYF.

J is TRBJ1-2 and V is TRBV2; TRBD1 is a possible D gene (6 bases). There are 15 residues in the CDR3. Between the trimmed V and J ends, which lost 1 base and 4 bases, there was a span of 13 bases. From germline, CDR1 is SNHLY and CDR2 FYNNEI. CDR3 sequence: CASSEVVGGGYGYTF. The CDR3 DNA reads as TGTGCCAGCAGTGAAGTGGTAGGGGGGGGCTATGGCTACACCTTC.

This clone was seen only once. The rearrangement uses TRBV30 and TRBJ1-1; 12 nucleotides line up with TRBD1. This CDR3 comprises 17 residues. J lost 1 base, V lost 1 base, and 7 bases had no gene match. CDR1 and CDR2 (germline): GTSNPN, SVGIG (reference sequence). CDR3 sequence (DNA): TGTGCCTGGAGTGGCCGGGACAGGGGGCGGAGGAACACTGAAGCTTTCTTT. This sequence encodes CAWSGRDRGRRNTEAFF.

The CDR3, as DNA: TGTGCCAGCAGCCCCCCCGGGTGGTATGGCTACACCTTC. Translation: CASSPPGWYGYTF. The chain carries TRBV9 and TRBJ1-2; the D is unclear. The CDR3 runs 13 residues. V dropped 4 bases and J dropped 5 bases, with 12 bases sitting between them. Germline V gene lookup returns CDR1 SGDLS and CDR2 YYNGEE.

Only one count was recorded for this clone. V gene TRBV5-1 combines with J gene TRBJ2-1, with TRBD2 identical over 9 bases. V shed 2 bases and J 5 bases; nucleotides not matched to a gene: 5. CDR3 length equals 15 residues. The germline V gene encodes CDR1 SGHRS and CDR2 YFSETQ. CDR3 DNA sequence: TGCGCCAGCAGCTTAGGACTAGCGAGGAACAATGAGCAGTTCTTC. Residues: CASSLGLARNNEQFF.

This clone appeared once. V usage is TRBV7-6 and J usage is TRBJ1-5, with D maybe TRBD1 (5 bases). V was clipped by 1 base and J by 2 bases, with 15 bases between them. CDR3 length equals 17 residues. Germline assignment: CDR1 SGHVS and CDR2 FNYEAQ. CDR3 in amino acids: CASSLERAWGGNQPQHF. The CDR3 DNA reads TGTGCCAGCAGCTTAGAAAGGGCGTGGGGCGGCAATCAGCCCCAGCATTTT.

V usage is TRBV7-9 and J usage is TRBJ2-1; 9 bases match TRBD2. The CDR3 runs 17 residues. Germline V gene data show CDR1 as SEHNR and CDR2 as FQNEAQ (reference sequence). Unmatched junction bases numbered 8, after V lost 5 bases and J lost 0 bases. The DNA of the CDR3 is TGTGCCAGCAGCCCACACCATAGCGGGGGCTCCTACAATGAGCAGTTCTTC. As protein: CASSPHHSGGSYNEQFF.

This chain links TRBV12-3 or TRBV12-4 with TRBJ1-4; the D is unclear. The ends were cut back, 7 bases at V and 3 bases at J, with 9 bases in the middle. There are 13 residues in the CDR3. In nucleotides, the CDR3 is TGTGCCAGCAAATTTTCAGCTAATGAAAAACTGTTTTTT. It specifies CASKFSANEKLFF.

This clone appeared once. V gene TRBV4-1 combines with J gene TRBJ1-5; D call uncertain. Per the germline V gene, CDR1 is MGHRA and CDR2 is YSYEKL. V was cut by 0 bases and J by 9 bases, with 9 bases left in between. This CDR3 spans 13 amino acids. For the CDR3, the DNA is TGCGCCAGCAGCCAAGATCCCGGGTGGCCCCAGCATTTT. Its protein is CASSQDPGWPQHF.

V and J are TRBV7-9 and TRBJ2-3; no clear D gene. The CDR3 length is 15 residues. V was shortened by 5 bases and J by 2 bases, with 14 bases between the two germline ends. CDR1 and CDR2 from the germline V gene are SEHNR and FQNEAQ (reference sequence). The CDR3 DNA reads TGTGCCAGCAGCGCCCTTAGGAGCCACACAGATACGCAGTATTTT. This codes for CASSALRSHTDTQYF.

This sequence joins TRBV9 and TRBJ2-3; unclear D gene. This CDR3 has 14 residues. The V end was cut by 0 bases, the J end by 4 bases, with 9 bases between. CDR1 and CDR2 (germline): SGDLS, YYNGEE. CDR3 coding DNA: TGTGCCAGCAGCGTAGAAGCGTTCGCAGATACGCAGTATTTT. Translating it yields CASSVEAFADTQYF.

This clone was seen just once. The chain employs TRBV6-6 and TRBJ1-2, with unresolved D. Germline CDR1 reads MNHNY; CDR2 reads SVGAGI (reference sequence). CDR3 length: 11 amino acids. Trimming removed 5 bases at V and 8 bases at J, with 9 bases between. For the CDR3, the DNA is TGTGCCAGCAGTCCTGTTCTGGGCTACACCTTC. Translation: CASSPVLGYTF.

The rearrangement joins TRBV4-2 to TRBJ1-2, with D perhaps matching TRBD1 (6 bases). The germline CDR1 and CDR2 sequences are LGHNA and YNFKEQ. V was trimmed by 0 bases and J by 7 bases, leaving 15 bases between them. This CDR3 contains 15 residues. CDR3 amino acids: CASSQETGRTFGYTF. CDR3 DNA sequence: TGTGCCAGCAGCCAAGAAACAGGGCGAACGTTTGGCTACACCTTC.

The gene calls are TRBV7-2 and TRBJ1-4, with no clear D. Germline V lookup: CDR1 SGHTA, CDR2 FQGNSA. Trimming shortened V by 3 bases and J by 10 bases, and 12 bases separated the two germline ends. The CDR3 is 13 amino acids. Here the CDR3 DNA reads TGTGCCAGCAGCTTTAACTTAGGCGGAAAACTGTTTTTT. Protein sequence: CASSFNLGGKLFF.

The gene calls are TRBV19 and TRBJ2-1; D might be TRBD2 (6 bases). CDR3 size: 13 residues. The germline CDR1 and CDR2 sequences are LNHDA and SQIVND (reference sequence). Trimming removed 5 bases from V and 5 bases from J, with 10 bases in between. In DNA form, the CDR3 reads TGTGCCAGTAGTGCTAGCGAAGACAATGAGCAGTTCTTC. Protein product: CASSASEDNEQFF.

This clone was seen a single time. This chain uses TRBV5-5 with TRBJ2-5; perhaps TRBD1 as D (6 bases). Germline assignment: CDR1 SGHKS and CDR2 YYEKEE (reference sequence). The ends were cut back, 4 bases at V and 2 bases at J, with 12 bases in the middle. The CDR3 has 14 amino acids. Here the CDR3 reads CASSPGTRQETQYF. The CDR3 nucleotides read TGTGCCAGCAGCCCTGGGACAAGACAAGAGACCCAGTACTTC.

The V call is TRBV30, the J call TRBJ1-6, with a possible D match to TRBD1 (6 bases). The CDR3 runs 13 residues. Germline V gene sequence: CDR1 GTSNPN, CDR2 SVGIG (reference sequence). V was cut by 2 bases and J by 9 bases, with 11 bases left in between. CDR3 sequence (DNA): TGTGCCTGGAGTTACAGGGATGGTTCACCCCTCCACTTT. The encoded protein is CAWSYRDGSPLHF.

This sequence joins TRBV7-8 and TRBJ1-5; 8 bases agree with TRBD1. CDR1 is SGHVS and CDR2 is FQNEAQ in the germline V gene. The V gene end was trimmed by 5 bases and the J gene end by 4 bases; junction bases not matched to a gene: 4. This CDR3 has 14 amino acids. CDR3 sequence (DNA): TGTGCCAGCAGCGAGCAGGGGGCTAATCAGCCCCAGCATTTT. This codes for CASSEQGANQPQHF.

This clone was observed a few times. The chain is built from TRBV7-2 and TRBJ2-7; perhaps TRBD1 as D (5 bases). This CDR3 region has 14 residues. The V end lost 2 bases, the J end lost 3 bases, and 11 bases lay between the germline ends. CDR1 SGHTA and CDR2 FQGNSA come from the germline V gene. The CDR3 spells CASSLSPQGYEQYF. CDR3 DNA: TGTGCCAGCAGCTTATCCCCTCAGGGCTACGAGCAGTACTTC.

The chain combines TRBV30 with TRBJ1-2; 8 nucleotides agree with TRBD1. Trimming took 0 bases from V and 8 from J; bases not matched to a gene: 5. There are 13 residues in the CDR3. Germline assignment: CDR1 GTSNPN and CDR2 SVGIG (reference sequence). CDR3: CAWSVGTGIGYTF. The DNA of the CDR3 is TGTGCCTGGAGTGTTGGGACAGGCATCGGCTACACCTTC.

Only a few counts were recorded for this clone. This rearrangement joins TRBV10-3 to TRBJ1-3; a possible D gene is TRBD1 (6 bases). The CDR3 has 12 amino acids. The V end was cut by 10 bases, the J end by 4 bases, with 11 bases between. Looked up from germline, CDR1 is ENHRY and CDR2 is SYGVKD. As DNA, the CDR3 is TGTGCCACGAAGGGGGAAGGAAACACCATATATTTT. This translates into CATKGEGNTIYF.

V usage is TRBV7-8 and J usage is TRBJ1-6; D ambiguous. This CDR3 has 16 amino acids. Trimming pared 9 bases from V and 8 bases from J, leaving 23 bases between. Germline CDR1 reads SGHVS; CDR2 reads FQNEAQ. CDR3 DNA sequence: TGTGCCAGTACCCCCAACCCCCAGGTTTTAGATTCACCCCTCCACTTT. This translates into CASTPNPQVLDSPLHF.

The genes are TRBV29-1 and TRBJ1-5; D gene ambiguous. The germline CDR1 and CDR2 sequences are SQVTM and ANQGSEA. The CDR3 is 14 residues long. V lost 7 bases and J lost 8, with 21 bases in between. The CDR3 sequence: CSGARGNFGKPQHF. The CDR3 DNA is TGCAGCGGGGCGAGAGGGAACTTTGGCAAGCCCCAGCATTTT.

The rearrangement joins TRBV6-6 to TRBJ1-1; D is undetermined. This CDR3 region has 14 residues. Germline V gene lookup returns CDR1 MNHNY and CDR2 SVGAGI (reference sequence). The V end lost 0 bases, the J end lost 7 bases, and 12 bases lay between the germline ends. The chain's CDR3 is CASSYSPGAFEAFF. Here the CDR3 DNA reads TGTGCCAGCAGTTACTCCCCAGGCGCCTTTGAAGCTTTCTTT.